In this sample, the clone carrying this T cell receptor (beta chain) is medium-sized. Sequenced by immunoSEQ multiplex PCR; TCRdb stores in-frame clones only, minus some. The table lists tens of thousands of clones, roughly 80% of them singletons. These data come from a study of blood T cell repertoires in COVID-19. CDR3 length: 11 residues. V lost 9 bases to trimming and J lost 3 bases, with 9 bases between them. This sequence originates from a man aged 65 to 79 with acute or convalescent COVID-19. Sequencing was performed on peripheral blood. The chain links TRBV12-3 or TRBV12-4 to TRBJ2-7, with a weak D call TRBD2 (5 bases). The CDR3 reads CARGDVYEQYF. DNA for the CDR3: TGTGCCAGGGGAGACGTCTACGAGCAGTACTTC.